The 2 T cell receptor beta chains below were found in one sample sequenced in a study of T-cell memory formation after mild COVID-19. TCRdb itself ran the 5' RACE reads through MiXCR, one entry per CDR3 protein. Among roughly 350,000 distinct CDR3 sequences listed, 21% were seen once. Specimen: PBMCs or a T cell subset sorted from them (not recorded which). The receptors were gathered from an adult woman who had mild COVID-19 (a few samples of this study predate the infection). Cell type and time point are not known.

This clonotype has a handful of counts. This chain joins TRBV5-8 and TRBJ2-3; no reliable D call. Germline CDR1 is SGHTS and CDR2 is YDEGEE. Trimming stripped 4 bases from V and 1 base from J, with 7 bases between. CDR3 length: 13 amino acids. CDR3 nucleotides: TGTGCCAGCAGCCGCCGGGGCACAGATACGCAGTATTTT. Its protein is CASSRRGTDTQYF.

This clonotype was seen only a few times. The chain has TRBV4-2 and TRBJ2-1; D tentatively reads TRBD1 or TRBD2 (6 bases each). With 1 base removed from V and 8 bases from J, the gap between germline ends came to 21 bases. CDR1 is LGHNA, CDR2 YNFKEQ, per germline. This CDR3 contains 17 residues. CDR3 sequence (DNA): TGTGCCAGCAGCCAAGCGGGGGCCCCACGAGTGGTTTATGAGCAGTTCTTC. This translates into CASSQAGAPRVVYEQFF.